This T cell receptor (beta chain) stems from a study of blood T cell repertoires in COVID-19. This table comes from immunoSEQ multiplex PCR, and its TCRdb copy is limited to in-frame clones, with some not included. The sample has some 670,000 clones; over 80% are singletons. CDR3 length: 15 amino acids. Germline loops: CDR1 SGDLS, CDR2 YYNGEE. V was pared by 3 bases and J by 7 bases, with 8 bases of the junction left unmatched. The source material was peripheral blood. The chain recombines TRBV9 with TRBJ1-5; 9 bases match TRBD1. The TCR was taken from a woman aged 18-30 years with acute or convalescent COVID-19. In DNA form, the CDR3 reads TGTGCCAGCAGCGAACAGGGGGCTAGAGGACAGCCCCAGCATTTT. As protein: CASSEQGARGQPQHF. The complete variable domain, with remaining parts taken from reference TRBV9 and TRBJ1-5, reads DSGVTQTPKHLITATGQRVTLRCSPRSGDLSVYWYQQSLDQGLQFLIQYYNGEERAKGNILERFSAQQFPDLHSELNLSSLELGDSALYFCASSEQGARGQPQHFGDGTRLSIL.